This T cell receptor (beta chain) derives from a study of cytomegalovirus exposure and HLA in healthy donors. Produced via immunoSEQ multiplex PCR; TCRdb's table is partial and in-frame only. The sample records roughly 110,000 clones, roughly 90% being singletons. Comments on this clone: The antigen is not known.

The donors were part of the roughly 120-subject validation cohort, which stood apart from the roughly 700-subject first cohort. Looked up from germline, CDR1 is MNHEY and CDR2 is SMNVEV (reference sequence). The trim removed 6 bases at V and 5 bases at J, leaving 6 bases unmatched. This CDR3 has 13 amino acids. The study's findings and limits: A few CMV-associated chains were confirmed in vitro to be specific for CMV antigens. That first-cohort TCR clusters tended to co-occur in the approximately 120 validation repertoires was found in a later analysis.

The sequence was obtained from a woman under 30 in good health and CMV-seropositive. The sample taken for sequencing was PBMCs. The V gene is TRBV27, the J gene TRBJ1-2; 7 bases align to TRBD1. The DNA of the CDR3 is TGTGCCAGCAGAGGGACAGAGCAATATGGCTACACCTTC. Amino acids: CASRGTEQYGYTF.